A single sample gave rise to the 9 T cell receptor beta chains below, sequenced in a study of blood T cell repertoires in COVID-19. Repertoires were generated with immunoSEQ multiplex PCR, while TCRdb's copy carries only in-frame clones and drops some. The sample lists about 270,000 clones; about 85% were seen once. The sequencing sample was made of peripheral blood. These receptors all come from a human donor in a cohort sampled during active COVID-19.

This clone was seen once. The V call is TRBV7-9, the J call TRBJ2-6, with a weak D call TRBD2 (6 bases). Germline values: CDR1 SEHNR, CDR2 FQNEAQ (reference sequence). V lost 1 base to trimming and J lost 4 bases, with 14 bases between them. The CDR3 is made up of 17 amino acids. In DNA, the CDR3 is TGTGCCAGCAGCTTAGGACTAGAGGTCTCCGGGGCCAACGTCCTGACTTTC. This gives the protein CASSLGLEVSGANVLTF.

This chain uses TRBV18 with TRBJ2-1, with TRBD1 matching over 7 bases. V was pared by 3 bases and J by 3 bases, with 2 bases of the junction left unmatched. The germline gives CDR1 KGHSH, CDR2 LQKENI. This CDR3 region has 14 residues. CDR3 residues: CASSPRQGYNEQFF. The CDR3 coding sequence is TGTGCCAGCTCACCGCGACAGGGCTACAATGAGCAGTTCTTC.

V gene TRBV7-2 combines with J gene TRBJ2-7; 12 nucleotides align to TRBD2. Trimming at V came to 5 bases and at J to 5 bases, leaving 10 bases not matched to a gene. The germline V gene has CDR1 SGHTA and CDR2 FQGNSA. The length of the CDR3 is 16 residues. The CDR3 spells CASSPARLAGVDEQYF. CDR3 in DNA: TGTGCCAGCAGCCCGGCCCGACTAGCGGGAGTCGACGAGCAGTACTTC. The variable domain in full, completed from reference TRBV7-2 and TRBJ2-7, reads GAGVSQSPSNKVTEKGKDVELRCDPISGHTALYWYRQSLGQGLEFLIYFQGNSAPDKSGLPSDRFSAERTGGSVSTLTIQRTQQEDSAVYLCASSPARLAGVDEQYFGPGTRLTVT.

The rearrangement uses TRBV2 and TRBJ1-1, with 7 bases matching TRBD1. The CDR3 extends over 14 amino acids. Looked up from germline, CDR1 is SNHLY and CDR2 is FYNNEI. The junction had 9 bases not matched to a gene; V was cut back by 7 bases and J by 4 bases. The CDR3 DNA reads as TGTGCCAGCATACGACAGGGTTCTAGCACTGAAGCTTTCTTT. Translating it yields CASIRQGSSTEAFF.

The genes are TRBV3-1 (or the pseudogene TRBV3-2) and TRBJ2-1, with 11 bases identical to TRBD2. Germline values: CDR1 LGHDT, CDR2 YNNKEL (reference sequence). The V and J ends lost 0 bases and 6 bases, in that order; junction bases with no gene match: 7. This CDR3 spans 17 amino acids. The CDR3 loop is CASSQEILAGGGNEQFF. DNA for the CDR3: TGTGCCAGCAGCCAAGAGATCTTAGCGGGAGGGGGCAATGAGCAGTTCTTC.

The chain carries TRBV2 and TRBJ2-5, with a weak D call TRBD2 (5 bases). The CDR3 is 16 residues long. V lost 3 bases to trimming and J lost 3 bases, with 17 bases between them. Germline-derived CDR1 and CDR2 are SNHLY and FYNNEI. This CDR3 reads CASSERERWVKETQYF. CDR3 coding DNA: TGTGCCAGCAGTGAGAGGGAGAGATGGGTAAAAGAGACCCAGTACTTC. Using reference TRBV2 and TRBJ2-5 for the parts outside the CDR3, the full variable domain is EPEVTQTPSHQVTQMGQEVILRCVPISNHLYFYWYRQILGQKVEFLVSFYNNEISEKSEIFDDQFSVERPDGSNFTLKIRSTKLEDSAMYFCASSERERWVKETQYFGPGTRLLVL.

This clone has a single count. V is TRBV28 and J is TRBJ2-5; weak D call: TRBD2 (6 bases). Germline CDR1 reads MDHEN; CDR2 reads SYDVKM. V lost 7 bases to trimming and J lost 1 base, with 22 bases between them. This CDR3 has 17 amino acids. CDR3 protein: CASKADRAGTFQETQYF. The DNA for the CDR3 is TGTGCCAGCAAGGCCGATAGGGCGGGAACTTTCCAAGAGACCCAGTACTTC.

This chain connects TRBV5-8 to TRBJ1-5, with TRBD1 as a possible D gene (6 bases). CDR3 length: 16 amino acids. V shed 2 bases and J shed 1 base, with 13 bases lying between them. The V gene's germline CDR1 is SGHTS and CDR2 YDEGEE. The CDR3: CASSFGGRGSNQPQHF. As DNA, the CDR3 is TGTGCCAGCAGCTTCGGGGGGCGCGGGAGCAATCAGCCCCAGCATTTT.

The V call is TRBV24-1, the J call TRBJ1-2; D not certain. The ends were cut back, 10 bases at V and 8 bases at J, with 19 bases in the middle. The germline gives CDR1 KGHDR, CDR2 SFDVKD. The CDR3 has 13 residues. CDR3 nucleotides: TGTGCCACGAGCCCCGAAGGGTCGGGAGGCTACACCTTC. This translates into CATSPEGSGGYTF.